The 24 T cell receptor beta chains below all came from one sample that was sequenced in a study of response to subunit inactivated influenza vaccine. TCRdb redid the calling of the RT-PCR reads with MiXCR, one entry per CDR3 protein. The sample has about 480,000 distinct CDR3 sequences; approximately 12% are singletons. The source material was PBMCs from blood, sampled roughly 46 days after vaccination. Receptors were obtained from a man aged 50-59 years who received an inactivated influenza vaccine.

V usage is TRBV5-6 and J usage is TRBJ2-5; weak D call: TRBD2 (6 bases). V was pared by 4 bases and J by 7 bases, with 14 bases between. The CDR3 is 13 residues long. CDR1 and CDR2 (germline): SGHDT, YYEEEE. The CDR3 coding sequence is TGTGCCAGCAGCGGCGGGGACGTTACGACCCAGTACTTC. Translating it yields CASSGGDVTTQYF. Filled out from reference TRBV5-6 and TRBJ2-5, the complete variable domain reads DAGVTQSPTHLIKTRGQQVTLRCSPKSGHDTVSWYQQALGQGPQFIFQYYEEEERQRGNFPDRFSGHQFPNYSSELNVNALLLGDSALYLCASSGGDVTTQYFGPGTRLLVL.

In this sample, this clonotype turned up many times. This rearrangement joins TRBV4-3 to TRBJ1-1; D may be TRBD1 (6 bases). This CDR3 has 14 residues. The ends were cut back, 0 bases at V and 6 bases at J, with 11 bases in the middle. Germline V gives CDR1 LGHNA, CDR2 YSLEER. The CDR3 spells CASSQDHRAAEAFF. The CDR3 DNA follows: TGCGCCAGCAGCCAAGACCACAGGGCCGCTGAAGCTTTCTTT.

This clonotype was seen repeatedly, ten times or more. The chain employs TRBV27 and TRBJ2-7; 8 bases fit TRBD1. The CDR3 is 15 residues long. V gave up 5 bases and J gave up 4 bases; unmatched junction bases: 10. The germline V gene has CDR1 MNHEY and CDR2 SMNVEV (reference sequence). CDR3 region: CASSLGQGTSYEQYF. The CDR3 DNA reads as TGTGCCAGCAGTCTAGGACAGGGTACTTCGTACGAGCAGTACTTC.

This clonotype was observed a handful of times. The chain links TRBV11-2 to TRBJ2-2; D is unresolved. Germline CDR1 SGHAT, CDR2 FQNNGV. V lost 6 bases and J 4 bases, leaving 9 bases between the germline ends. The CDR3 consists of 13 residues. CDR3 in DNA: TGTGCCAGCAGGGTGGGTGCCACCGGGGAGCTGTTTTTT. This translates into CASRVGATGELFF.

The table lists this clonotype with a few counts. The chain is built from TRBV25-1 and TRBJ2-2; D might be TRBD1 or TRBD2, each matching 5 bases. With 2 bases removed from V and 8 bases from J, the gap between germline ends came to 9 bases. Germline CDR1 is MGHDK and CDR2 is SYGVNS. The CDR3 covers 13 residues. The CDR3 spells CASSEDYRGELFF. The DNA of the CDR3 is TGTGCCAGCAGTGAAGACTACAGGGGGGAGCTGTTTTTT.

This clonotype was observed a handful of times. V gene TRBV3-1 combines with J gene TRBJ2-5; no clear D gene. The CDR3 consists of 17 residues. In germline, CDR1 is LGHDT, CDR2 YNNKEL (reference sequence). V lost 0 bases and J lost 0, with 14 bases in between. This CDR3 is CASSQDLWNSYQETQYF. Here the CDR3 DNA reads TGTGCCAGCAGCCAAGATCTATGGAACTCGTACCAAGAGACCCAGTACTTC.

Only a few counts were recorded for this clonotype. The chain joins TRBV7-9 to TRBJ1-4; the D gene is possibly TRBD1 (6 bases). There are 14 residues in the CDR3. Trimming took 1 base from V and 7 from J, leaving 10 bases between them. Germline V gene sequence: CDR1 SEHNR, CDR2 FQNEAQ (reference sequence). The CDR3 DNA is TGTGCCAGCAGCTTAGGACAGGCAGGTGAAAAACTGTTTTTT. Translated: CASSLGQAGEKLFF.

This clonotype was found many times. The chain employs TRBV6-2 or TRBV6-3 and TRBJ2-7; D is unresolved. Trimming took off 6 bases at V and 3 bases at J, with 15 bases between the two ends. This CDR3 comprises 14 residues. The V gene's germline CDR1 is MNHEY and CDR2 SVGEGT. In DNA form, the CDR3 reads TGTGCCAGCAGGAAAAACGGCAGGAACTACGAGCAGTACTTC. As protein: CASRKNGRNYEQYF.

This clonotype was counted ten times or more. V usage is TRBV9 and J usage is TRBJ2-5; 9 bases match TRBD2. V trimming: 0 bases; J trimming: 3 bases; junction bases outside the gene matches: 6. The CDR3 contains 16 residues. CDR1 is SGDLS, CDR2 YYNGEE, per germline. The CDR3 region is CASSVGRSGSKETQYF. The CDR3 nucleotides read TGTGCCAGCAGCGTAGGGCGTAGCGGGAGTAAAGAGACCCAGTACTTC.

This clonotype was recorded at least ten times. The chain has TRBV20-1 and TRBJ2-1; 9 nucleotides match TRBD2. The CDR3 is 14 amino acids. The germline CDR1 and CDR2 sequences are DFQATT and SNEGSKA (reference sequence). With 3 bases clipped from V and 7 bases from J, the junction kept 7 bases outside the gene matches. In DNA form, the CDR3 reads TGCAGTGCTAGTGACGCTAGCGGGGCTAATGAGCAGTTCTTC. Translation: CSASDASGANEQFF.

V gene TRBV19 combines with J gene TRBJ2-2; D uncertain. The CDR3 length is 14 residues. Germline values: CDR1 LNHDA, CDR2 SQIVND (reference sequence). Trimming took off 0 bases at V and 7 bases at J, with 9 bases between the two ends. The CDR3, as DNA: TGTGCCAGTAGTATAGATAGTTTGGGCGGGGAGCTGTTTTTT. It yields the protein CASSIDSLGGELFF.

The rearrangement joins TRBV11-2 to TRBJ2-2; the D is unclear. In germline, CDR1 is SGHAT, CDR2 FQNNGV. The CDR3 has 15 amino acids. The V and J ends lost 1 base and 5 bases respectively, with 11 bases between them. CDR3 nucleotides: TGTGCCAGCAGCTTAGCGCTTCTTCCTACCGGGGAGCTGTTTTTT. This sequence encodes CASSLALLPTGELFF.

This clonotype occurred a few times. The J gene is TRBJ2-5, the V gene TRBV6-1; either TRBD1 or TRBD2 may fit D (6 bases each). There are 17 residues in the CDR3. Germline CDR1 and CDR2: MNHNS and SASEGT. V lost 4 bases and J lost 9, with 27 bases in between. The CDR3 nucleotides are TGTGCCAGCAGTGCCCTACACGGGGGCCCGGTGACGAGTGCCCAGTACTTC. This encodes CASSALHGGPVTSAQYF.

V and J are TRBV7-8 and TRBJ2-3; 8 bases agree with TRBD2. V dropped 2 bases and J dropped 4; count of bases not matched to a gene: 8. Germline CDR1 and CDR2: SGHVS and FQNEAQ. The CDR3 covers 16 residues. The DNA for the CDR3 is TGTGCCAGCAGCTTATACGGGGGGGCCGGCGCAGATACGCAGTATTTT. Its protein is CASSLYGGAGADTQYF.

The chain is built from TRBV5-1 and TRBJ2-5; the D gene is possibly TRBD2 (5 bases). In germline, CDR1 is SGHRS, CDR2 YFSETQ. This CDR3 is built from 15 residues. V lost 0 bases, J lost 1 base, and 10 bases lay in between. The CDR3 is CASSLVISAQETQYF. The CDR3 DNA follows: TGCGCCAGCAGCTTGGTGATTAGCGCCCAAGAGACCCAGTACTTC.

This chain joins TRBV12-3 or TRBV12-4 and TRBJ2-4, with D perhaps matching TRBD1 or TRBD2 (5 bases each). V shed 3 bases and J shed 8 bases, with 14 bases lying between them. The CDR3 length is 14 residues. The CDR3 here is CASSFWGKSDIQYF. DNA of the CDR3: TGTGCCAGCAGTTTTTGGGGGAAGTCGGACATTCAGTACTTC.

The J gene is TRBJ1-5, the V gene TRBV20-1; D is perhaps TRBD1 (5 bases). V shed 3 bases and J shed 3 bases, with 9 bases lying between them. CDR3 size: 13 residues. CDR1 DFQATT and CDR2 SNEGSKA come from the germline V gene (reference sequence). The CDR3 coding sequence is TGCAGTGCTAGGGGACGGAACAATCAGCCCCAGCATTTT. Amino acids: CSARGRNNQPQHF.

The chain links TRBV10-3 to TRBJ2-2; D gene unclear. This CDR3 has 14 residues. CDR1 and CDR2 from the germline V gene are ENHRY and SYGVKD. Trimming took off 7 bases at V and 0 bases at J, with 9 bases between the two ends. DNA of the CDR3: TGTGCCATCACCCCGCAGCCGAACACCGGGGAGCTGTTTTTT. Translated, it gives CAITPQPNTGELFF.

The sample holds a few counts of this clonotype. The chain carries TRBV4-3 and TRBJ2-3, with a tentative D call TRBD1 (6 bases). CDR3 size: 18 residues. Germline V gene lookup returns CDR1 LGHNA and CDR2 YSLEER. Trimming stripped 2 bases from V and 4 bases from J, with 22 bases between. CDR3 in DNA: TGCGCCAGCAGCCAAACCTACCGGAACAGGGAAAGGTCAGATACGCAGTATTTT. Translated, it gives CASSQTYRNRERSDTQYF.

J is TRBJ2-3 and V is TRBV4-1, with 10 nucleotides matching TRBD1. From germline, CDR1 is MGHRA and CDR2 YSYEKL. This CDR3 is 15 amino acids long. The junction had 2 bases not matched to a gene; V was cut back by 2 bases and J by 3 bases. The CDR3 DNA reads TGCGCCAGCAGCCAAAGACAGGGGGCGACAGATACGCAGTATTTT. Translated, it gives CASSQRQGATDTQYF.

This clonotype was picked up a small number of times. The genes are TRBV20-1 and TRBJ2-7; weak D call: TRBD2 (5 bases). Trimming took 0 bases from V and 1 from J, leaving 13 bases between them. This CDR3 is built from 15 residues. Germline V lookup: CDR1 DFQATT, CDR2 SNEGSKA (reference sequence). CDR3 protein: CSARDIGERSYEQYF. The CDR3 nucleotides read TGCAGTGCTAGAGATATTGGGGAGCGATCCTACGAGCAGTACTTC.

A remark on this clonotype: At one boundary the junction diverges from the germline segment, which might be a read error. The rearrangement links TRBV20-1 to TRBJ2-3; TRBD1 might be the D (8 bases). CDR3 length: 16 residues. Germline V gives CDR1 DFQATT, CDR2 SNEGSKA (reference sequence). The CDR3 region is CCASGQGAERTDTQYF. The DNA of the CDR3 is TGCTGTGCTAGCGGCCAGGGGGCTGAGCGTACAGATACGCAGTATTTT.

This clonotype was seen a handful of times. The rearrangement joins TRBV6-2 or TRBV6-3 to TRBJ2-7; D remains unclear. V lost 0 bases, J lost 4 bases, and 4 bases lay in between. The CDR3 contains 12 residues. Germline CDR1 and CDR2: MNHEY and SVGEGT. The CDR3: CASSYSLYEQYF. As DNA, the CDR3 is TGTGCCAGCAGTTACTCTCTTTACGAGCAGTACTTC.

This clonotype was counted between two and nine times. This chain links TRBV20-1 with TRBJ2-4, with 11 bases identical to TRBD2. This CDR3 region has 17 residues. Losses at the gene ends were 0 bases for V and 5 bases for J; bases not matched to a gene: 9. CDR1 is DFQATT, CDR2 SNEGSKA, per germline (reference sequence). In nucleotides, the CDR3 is TGCAGTGCTAGAGATTTTCTAGCGGGAGGAGCTGAAAACATTCAGTACTTC. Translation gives CSARDFLAGGAENIQYF.